This is a list of T cell receptor beta chains from one sample in a study of metastatic and nonmetastatic thyroid tumors. TCRdb re-called clones from the PCR reads using MiXCR. The sample has some 25,000 clones, 15% seen once. The sample was blood. The receptors stem from a female donor with papillary thyroid cancer or a benign thyroid nodule (not recorded which). Some clones in this sample may be carry-over from other donors' samples. Both conserved end residues are part of each CDR3. Each record gives: V gene, J gene, D gene, clone size, CDR3 protein, CDR3 DNA. The D gene is left open where the match is weak. The size of a clone is reported for some rows only, either as once, few or many, or as a class for expanded clones.

v_gene: TRBV14; j_gene: TRBJ2-1; d_gene: TRBD2; abundance: many; CDR3aa: CASSQASGYLSYNEQFF; CDR3nt: TGTGCCAGCAGCCAAGCTAGCGGCTATCTCTCCTACAATGAGCAGTTCTTC
v_gene: TRBV20-1; j_gene: TRBJ1-6; d_gene: TRBD1; abundance: medium-sized; CDR3aa: CSARRKLIGGNNSPLHF; CDR3nt: TGCAGTGCTAGAAGGAAGTTAATAGGGGGCAATAATTCACCCCTCCACTTT
v_gene: TRBV7-6; j_gene: TRBJ2-1; d_gene: TRBD1; abundance: many; CDR3aa: CASSSGQGDYNEQFF; CDR3nt: TGTGCCAGCAGCTCCGGACAGGGGGACTACAATGAGCAGTTCTTC
v_gene: TRBV6-1; j_gene: TRBJ2-1; d_gene: .; abundance: few; CDR3aa: CANERGPNEQFF; CDR3nt: TGTGCCAACGAACGTGGGCCCAATGAGCAGTTCTTC
v_gene: TRBV4-1; j_gene: TRBJ2-1; d_gene: .; abundance: many; CDR3aa: CASSQDTGEGNEQFF; CDR3nt: TGCGCCAGCAGCCAAGATACGGGAGAAGGGAATGAGCAGTTCTTC
v_gene: TRBV28; j_gene: TRBJ2-1; d_gene: .; abundance: many; CDR3aa: CASSSFGGNEQFF; CDR3nt: TGTGCCAGCAGTTCGTTCGGGGGCAATGAGCAGTTCTTC
v_gene: TRBV7-8; j_gene: TRBJ1-6; d_gene: TRBD1; abundance: medium-sized; CDR3aa: CASSLRQGRAPLNNSPLHF; CDR3nt: TGTGCCAGCAGTTTGCGACAGGGCCGAGCCCCGCTGAATAATTCACCCCTCCACTTT
v_gene: TRBV6-6; j_gene: TRBJ2-1; d_gene: TRBD1; abundance: many; CDR3aa: CASSYTGTGGEDEQFF; CDR3nt: TGTGCCAGCAGTTACACCGGGACAGGGGGAGAGGATGAGCAGTTCTTC
v_gene: TRBV27; j_gene: TRBJ1-6; d_gene: .; abundance: many; CDR3aa: CASSPRVDLLLNSPLHF; CDR3nt: TGTGCCAGCAGTCCTAGGGTAGACTTATTACTAAATTCACCCCTCCACTTT
v_gene: TRBV18; j_gene: TRBJ1-2; d_gene: .; abundance: .; CDR3aa: CASSPRGGTDGYTF; CDR3nt: TGTGCCAGCTCACCACGTGGGGGCACGGATGGCTACACCTTC
v_gene: TRBV19; j_gene: TRBJ2-7; d_gene: TRBD1; abundance: many; CDR3aa: CASSSRGLDEQYF; CDR3nt: TGTGCCAGTAGTAGCAGGGGGCTAGACGAGCAGTACTTC
v_gene: TRBV11-2; j_gene: TRBJ2-7; d_gene: .; abundance: .; CDR3aa: CAIHTRVGTSSYEQYF; CDR3nt: TGTGCCATCCACACTAGGGTCGGGACAAGCTCCTACGAGCAGTACTTC
v_gene: TRBV12-3/TRBV12-4; j_gene: TRBJ1-1; d_gene: TRBD1; abundance: .; CDR3aa: CAISFVGGGTEAFF; CDR3nt: TGTGCCATCAGTTTTGTAGGGGGCGGAACTGAAGCTTTCTTT
v_gene: TRBV30; j_gene: TRBJ2-6; d_gene: TRBD2; abundance: many; CDR3aa: CAWSPPGGVWGANVLTF; CDR3nt: TGTGCCTGGAGCCCCCCCGGGGGGGTCTGGGGGGCCAACGTCCTGACTTTC
v_gene: TRBV7-6; j_gene: TRBJ2-2; d_gene: TRBD1; abundance: many; CDR3aa: CASSSPGQGRTGELFF; CDR3nt: TGTGCCAGCAGCTCCCCGGGACAGGGGCGGACCGGGGAGCTGTTTTTT
v_gene: TRBV6-2/TRBV6-3; j_gene: TRBJ1-5; d_gene: .; abundance: many; CDR3aa: CASSLTYLGAGQPQHF; CDR3nt: TGTGCCAGCAGTTTAACTTACTTGGGGGCGGGGCAGCCCCAGCATTTT
v_gene: TRBV4-3; j_gene: TRBJ2-1; d_gene: .; abundance: many; CDR3aa: CASSRTSSSYNEQFF; CDR3nt: TGCGCCAGCAGCCGAACCAGTAGCTCCTACAATGAGCAGTTCTTC
v_gene: TRBV18; j_gene: TRBJ2-1; d_gene: TRBD2; abundance: many; CDR3aa: CASSTSGRDNEQFF; CDR3nt: TGTGCCAGCTCCACTAGCGGGAGGGATAATGAGCAGTTCTTC
v_gene: TRBV6-2/TRBV6-3; j_gene: TRBJ1-1; d_gene: .; abundance: medium-sized; CDR3aa: CASSEQLAFGTEAFF; CDR3nt: TGTGCCAGCAGTGAGCAGTTGGCTTTTGGGACTGAAGCTTTCTTT
v_gene: TRBV28; j_gene: TRBJ2-7; d_gene: .; abundance: few; CDR3aa: CASSLQGRLHEQYF; CDR3nt: TGTGCCAGCAGTTTACAGGGAAGACTCCACGAGCAGTACTTC
v_gene: TRBV11-2; j_gene: TRBJ1-2; d_gene: .; abundance: once; CDR3aa: CASSLDLMGNYGYTF; CDR3nt: TGTGCCAGCAGCTTAGATCTAATGGGGAACTATGGCTACACCTTC
v_gene: TRBV4-1; j_gene: TRBJ1-5; d_gene: .; abundance: medium-sized; CDR3aa: CASSLQTGTGQPQHF; CDR3nt: TGCGCCAGCAGCCTACAAACAGGGACGGGTCAGCCCCAGCATTTT
v_gene: TRBV30; j_gene: TRBJ1-6; d_gene: TRBD1; abundance: .; CDR3aa: CAWAGTDNSPLHF; CDR3nt: TGTGCCTGGGCCGGGACAGATAATTCACCCCTCCACTTT